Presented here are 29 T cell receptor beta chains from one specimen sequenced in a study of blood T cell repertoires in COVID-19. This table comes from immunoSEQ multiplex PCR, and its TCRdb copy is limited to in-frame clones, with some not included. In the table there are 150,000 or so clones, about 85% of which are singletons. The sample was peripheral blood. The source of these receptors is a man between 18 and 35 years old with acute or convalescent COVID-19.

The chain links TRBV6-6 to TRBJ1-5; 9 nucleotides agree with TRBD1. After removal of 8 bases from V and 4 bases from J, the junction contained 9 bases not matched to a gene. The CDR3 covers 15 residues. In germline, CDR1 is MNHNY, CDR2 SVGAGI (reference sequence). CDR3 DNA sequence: TGTGCCAGCTGGCCGAACGGACAGGGGAATCAGCCCCAGCATTTT. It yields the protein CASWPNGQGNQPQHF.

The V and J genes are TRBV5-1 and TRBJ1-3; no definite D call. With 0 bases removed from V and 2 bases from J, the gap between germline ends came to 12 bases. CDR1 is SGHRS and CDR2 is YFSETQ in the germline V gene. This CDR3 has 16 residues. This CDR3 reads CASSLAEAGAGNTIYF. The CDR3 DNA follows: TGCGCCAGCAGCTTGGCCGAAGCGGGAGCTGGAAACACCATATATTTT. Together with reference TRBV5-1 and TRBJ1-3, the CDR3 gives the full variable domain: KAGVTQTPRYLIKTRGQQVTLSCSPISGHRSVSWYQQTPGQGLQFLFEYFSETQRNKGNFPGRFSGRQFSNSRSEMNVSTLELGDSALYLCASSLAEAGAGNTIYFGEGSWLTVV.

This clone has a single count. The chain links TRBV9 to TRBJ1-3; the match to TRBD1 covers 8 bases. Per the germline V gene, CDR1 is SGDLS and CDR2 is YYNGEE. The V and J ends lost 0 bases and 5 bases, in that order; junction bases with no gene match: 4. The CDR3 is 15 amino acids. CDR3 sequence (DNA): TGTGCCAGCAGCGTAGGACAGGGGAGGAGAAACACCATATATTTT. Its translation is CASSVGQGRRNTIYF.

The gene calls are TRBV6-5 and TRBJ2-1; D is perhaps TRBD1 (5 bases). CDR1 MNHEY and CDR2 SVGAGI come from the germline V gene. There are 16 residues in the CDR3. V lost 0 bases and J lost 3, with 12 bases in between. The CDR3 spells CASSYSIGVHYNEQFF. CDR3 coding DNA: TGTGCCAGCAGTTACTCGATAGGGGTTCACTACAATGAGCAGTTCTTC.

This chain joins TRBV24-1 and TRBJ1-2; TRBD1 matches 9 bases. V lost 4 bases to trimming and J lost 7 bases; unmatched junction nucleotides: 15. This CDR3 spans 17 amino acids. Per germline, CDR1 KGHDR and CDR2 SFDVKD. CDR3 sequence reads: CATSDPLSTGGIGGYTF. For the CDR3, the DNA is TGTGCCACCAGTGACCCCCTGTCTACAGGGGGCATAGGTGGCTACACCTTC.

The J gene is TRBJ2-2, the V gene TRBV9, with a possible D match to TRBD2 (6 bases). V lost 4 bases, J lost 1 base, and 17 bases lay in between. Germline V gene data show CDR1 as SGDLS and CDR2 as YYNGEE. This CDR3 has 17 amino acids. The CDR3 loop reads CASSPPPGTVNTGELFF. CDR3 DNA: TGTGCCAGCAGCCCCCCTCCCGGGACTGTGAACACCGGGGAGCTGTTTTTT.

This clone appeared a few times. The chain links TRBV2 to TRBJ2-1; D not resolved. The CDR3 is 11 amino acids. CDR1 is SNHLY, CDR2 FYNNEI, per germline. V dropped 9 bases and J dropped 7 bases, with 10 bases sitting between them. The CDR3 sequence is CARNRVNEQFF. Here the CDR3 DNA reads TGTGCCAGGAATCGGGTGAATGAGCAGTTCTTC.

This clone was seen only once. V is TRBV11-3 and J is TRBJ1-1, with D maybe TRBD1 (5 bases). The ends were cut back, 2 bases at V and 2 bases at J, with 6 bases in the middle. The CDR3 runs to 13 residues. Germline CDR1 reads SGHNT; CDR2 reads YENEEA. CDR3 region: CASSLRGNTEAFF. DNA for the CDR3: TGTGCCAGCAGCTTAAGGGGCAACACTGAAGCTTTCTTT.

The CDR3 bases are TGCAGTGCTAGTGGACAGGGTTCTGGAAACACCATATATTTT. Translation gives CSASGQGSGNTIYF. This chain links TRBV20-1 with TRBJ1-3; 8 positions agree with TRBD1. This CDR3 region has 14 residues. Germline V gene lookup returns CDR1 DFQATT and CDR2 SNEGSKA (reference sequence). The J segment lost 1 base and the V segment lost 3 bases, leaving 2 bases of the junction unmatched.

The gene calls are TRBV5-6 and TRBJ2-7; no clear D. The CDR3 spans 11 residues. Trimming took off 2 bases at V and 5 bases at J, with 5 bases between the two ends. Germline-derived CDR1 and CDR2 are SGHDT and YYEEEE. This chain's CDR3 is CASSFLDEQYV. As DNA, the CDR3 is TGTGCCAGCAGCTTTTTAGACGAGCAGTACGTC.

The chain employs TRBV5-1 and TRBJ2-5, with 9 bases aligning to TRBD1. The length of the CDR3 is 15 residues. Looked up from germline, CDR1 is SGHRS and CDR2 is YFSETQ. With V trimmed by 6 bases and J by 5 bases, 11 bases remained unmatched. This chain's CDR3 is CASTSPGQGSETQYF. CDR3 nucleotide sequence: TGCGCCAGCACATCCCCGGGACAGGGTTCGGAGACCCAGTACTTC.

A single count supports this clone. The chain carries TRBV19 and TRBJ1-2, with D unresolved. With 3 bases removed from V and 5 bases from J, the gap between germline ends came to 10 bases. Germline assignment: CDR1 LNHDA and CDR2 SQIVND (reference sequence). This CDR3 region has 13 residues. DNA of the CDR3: TGTGCCAGTAGTATGGGCCGAGCATATGGCTACACCTTC. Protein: CASSMGRAYGYTF.

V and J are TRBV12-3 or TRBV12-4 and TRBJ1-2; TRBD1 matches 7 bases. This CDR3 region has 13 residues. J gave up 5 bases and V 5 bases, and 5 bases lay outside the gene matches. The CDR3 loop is CASSPGTAYGYTF. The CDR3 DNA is TGTGCCAGCAGTCCCGGGACAGCGTATGGCTACACCTTC.

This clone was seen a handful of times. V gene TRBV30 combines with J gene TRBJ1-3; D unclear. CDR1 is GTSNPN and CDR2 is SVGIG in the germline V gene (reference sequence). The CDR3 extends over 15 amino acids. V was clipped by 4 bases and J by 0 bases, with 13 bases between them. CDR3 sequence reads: CAWTEDSSSGNTIYF. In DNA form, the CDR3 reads TGTGCCTGGACCGAGGACTCGAGCTCTGGAAACACCATATATTTT.

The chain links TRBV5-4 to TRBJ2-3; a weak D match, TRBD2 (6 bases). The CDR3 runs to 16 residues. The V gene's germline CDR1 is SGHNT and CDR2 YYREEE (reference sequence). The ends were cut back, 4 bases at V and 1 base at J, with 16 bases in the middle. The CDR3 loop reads CASSAAGRARTDTQYF. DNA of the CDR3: TGTGCCAGCAGCGCGGCGGGGCGGGCCCGCACAGATACGCAGTATTTT.

The CDR3 nucleotides are TGTGCCAGCAGCGGGGGGACAGGGTCGAGTACAGATACGCAGTATTTT. As protein: CASSGGTGSSTDTQYF. The genes are TRBV5-8 and TRBJ2-3, with TRBD1 identical over 9 bases. With V trimmed by 4 bases and J by 3 bases, 9 bases remained unmatched. Germline CDR1 reads SGHTS; CDR2 reads YDEGEE. This CDR3 comprises 16 residues. Combining the CDR3 with reference TRBV5-8 and TRBJ2-3 gives the whole variable domain EAGVTQSPTHLIKTRGQQATLRCSPISGHTSVYWYQQALGLGLQFLLWYDEGEERNRGNFPPRFSGRQFPNYSSELNVNALELEDSALYLCASSGGTGSSTDTQYFGPGTRLTVL.

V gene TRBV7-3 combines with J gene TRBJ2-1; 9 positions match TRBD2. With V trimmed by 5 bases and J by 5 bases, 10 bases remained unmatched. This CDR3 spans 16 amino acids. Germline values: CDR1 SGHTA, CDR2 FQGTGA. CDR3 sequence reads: CASSHGLARGNNEQFF. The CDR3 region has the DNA TGTGCCAGCAGCCATGGACTAGCGAGAGGTAACAATGAGCAGTTCTTC.

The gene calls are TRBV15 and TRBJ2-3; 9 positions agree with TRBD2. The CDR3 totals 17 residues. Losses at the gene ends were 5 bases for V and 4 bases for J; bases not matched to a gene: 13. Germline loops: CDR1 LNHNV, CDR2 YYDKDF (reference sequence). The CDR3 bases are TGTGCCACCAGCCCCGGCCGTCTAGCGGGGAACGCAGATACGCAGTATTTT. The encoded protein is CATSPGRLAGNADTQYF.

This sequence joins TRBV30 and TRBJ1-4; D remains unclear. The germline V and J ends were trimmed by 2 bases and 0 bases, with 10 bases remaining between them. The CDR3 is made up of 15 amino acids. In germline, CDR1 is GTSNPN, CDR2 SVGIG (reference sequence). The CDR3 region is CAWSSVPATNEKLFF. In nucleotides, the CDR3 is TGTGCCTGGAGTTCGGTTCCGGCAACTAATGAAAAACTGTTTTTT. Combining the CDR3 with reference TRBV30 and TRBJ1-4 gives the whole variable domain SQTIHQWPATLVQPVGSPLSLECTVEGTSNPNLYWYRQAAGRGLQLLFYSVGIGQISSEVPQNLSASRPQDRQFILSSKKLLLSDSGFYLCAWSSVPATNEKLFFGSGTQLSVL.

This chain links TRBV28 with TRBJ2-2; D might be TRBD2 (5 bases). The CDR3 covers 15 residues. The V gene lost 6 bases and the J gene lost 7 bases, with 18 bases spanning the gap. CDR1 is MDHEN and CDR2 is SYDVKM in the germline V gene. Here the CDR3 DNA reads TGTGCCAGCAGCACCCCGATTTTCGGGGTCGGGGAGCTGTTTTTT. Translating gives CASSTPIFGVGELFF.

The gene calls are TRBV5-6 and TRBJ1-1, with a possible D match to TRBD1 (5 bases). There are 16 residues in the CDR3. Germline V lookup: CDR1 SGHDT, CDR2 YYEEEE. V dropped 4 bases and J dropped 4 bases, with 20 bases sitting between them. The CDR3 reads CASSPGEGIRSTEAFF. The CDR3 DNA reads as TGTGCCAGCAGCCCGGGAGAGGGGATTCGGAGCACTGAAGCTTTCTTT.

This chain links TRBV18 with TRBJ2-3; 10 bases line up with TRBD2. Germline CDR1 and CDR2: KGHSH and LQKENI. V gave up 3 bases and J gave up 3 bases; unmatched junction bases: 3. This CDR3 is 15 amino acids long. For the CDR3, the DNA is TGTGCCAGCTCACCTCTTAGCGGGGGGACAGATACGCAGTATTTT. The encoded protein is CASSPLSGGTDTQYF.

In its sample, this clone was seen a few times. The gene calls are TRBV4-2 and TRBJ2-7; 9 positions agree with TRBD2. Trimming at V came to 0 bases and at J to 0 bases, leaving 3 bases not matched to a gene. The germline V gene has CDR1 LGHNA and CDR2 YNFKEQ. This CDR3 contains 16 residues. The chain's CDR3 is CASSQDSGGTSYEQYF. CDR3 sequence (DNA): TGTGCCAGCAGCCAAGATAGCGGGGGTACCTCCTACGAGCAGTACTTC.

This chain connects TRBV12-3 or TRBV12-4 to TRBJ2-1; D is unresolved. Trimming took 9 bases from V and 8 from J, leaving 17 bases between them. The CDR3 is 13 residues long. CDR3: CASNSGSRDEQFF. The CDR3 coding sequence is TGTGCCAGTAACTCAGGCTCTCGCGATGAGCAGTTCTTC.

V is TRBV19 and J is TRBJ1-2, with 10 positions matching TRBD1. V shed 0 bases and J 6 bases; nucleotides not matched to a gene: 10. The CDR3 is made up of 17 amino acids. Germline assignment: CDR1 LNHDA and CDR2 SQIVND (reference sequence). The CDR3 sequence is CASSIDPRGQGIDGYTF. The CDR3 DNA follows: TGTGCCAGTAGTATAGATCCGCGGGGACAGGGGATCGATGGCTACACCTTC.

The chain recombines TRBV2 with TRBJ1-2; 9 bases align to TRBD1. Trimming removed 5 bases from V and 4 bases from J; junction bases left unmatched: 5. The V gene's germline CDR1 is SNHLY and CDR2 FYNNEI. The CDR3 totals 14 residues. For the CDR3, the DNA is TGTGCCAGCAGTCAGGACAGGGGTAGCTATGGCTACACCTTC. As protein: CASSQDRGSYGYTF.

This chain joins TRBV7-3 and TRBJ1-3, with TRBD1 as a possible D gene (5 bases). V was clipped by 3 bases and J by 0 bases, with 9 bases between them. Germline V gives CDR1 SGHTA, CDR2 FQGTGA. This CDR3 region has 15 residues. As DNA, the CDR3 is TGTGCCAGCAGCTTGGTGGGGGGCTCTGGAAACACCATATATTTT. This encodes CASSLVGGSGNTIYF.

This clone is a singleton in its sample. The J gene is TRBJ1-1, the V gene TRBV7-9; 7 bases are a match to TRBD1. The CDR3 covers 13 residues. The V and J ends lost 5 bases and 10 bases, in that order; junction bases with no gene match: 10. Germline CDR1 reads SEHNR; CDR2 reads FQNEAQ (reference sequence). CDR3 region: CASSLPGTEVAFF. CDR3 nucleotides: TGTGCCAGCAGCCTCCCGGGGACAGAAGTAGCTTTCTTT.

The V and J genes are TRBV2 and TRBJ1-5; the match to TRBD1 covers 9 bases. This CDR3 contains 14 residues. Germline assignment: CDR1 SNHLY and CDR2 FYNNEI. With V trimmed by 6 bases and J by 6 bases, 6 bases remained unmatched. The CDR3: CASSVETGGQPQHF. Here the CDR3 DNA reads TGTGCCAGCAGCGTCGAGACAGGGGGTCAGCCCCAGCATTTT.